This TCR beta chain comes out of a study of T cell changes during pregnancy in multiple sclerosis. This clone came up a few times. Some clones are missing from TCRdb's copy, which holds only in-frame ones; the method was immunoSEQ multiplex PCR. The sample lists 100,000 or so clones; nearly 95% were seen once. The germline V gene has CDR1 SNHLY and CDR2 FYNNEI. The CDR3 is made up of 14 amino acids. The ends were cut back, 7 bases at V and 0 bases at J, with 12 bases in the middle. The TCR sequence derives from a female donor in good health, enrolled as a control in a pregnancy study. Sample: peripheral blood, taken after pregnancy. The V and J genes are TRBV2 and TRBJ1-1, with TRBD1 as a possible D gene (5 bases). CDR3 region: CASNVAGLNTEAFF. In DNA, the CDR3 is TGTGCCAGCAACGTCGCGGGGCTGAACACTGAAGCTTTCTTT.